The rows below give T cell receptor beta chains drawn from one sample of a study of neurological immune-mediated disorders. One entry per CDR3 protein results from TCRdb running MiXCR on the 5' RACE reads. The sample carries roughly 21,000 distinct CDR3 sequences, around 15% recorded once. Sequencing was carried out using PBMCs. The receptors come from a female donor with HTLV-1-associated myelopathy (HAM/TSP). Both conserved end residues are part of each CDR3. The order of the fields is V gene, D gene, J gene, clone size, CDR3 protein, CDR3 DNA. The D gene is left open where the match is weak. Rows give clone size only sometimes, using once, few, many, or a class for an expanded clone.

v_call: TRBV20-1; d_call: TRBD1; j_call: TRBJ2-1; clone_size: -; cdr3_aa: CSASDRGSYNEQFF; cdr3_nt: TGCAGTGCTTCGGACAGGGGGTCCTACAATGAGCAGTTCTTC
v_call: TRBV20-1; d_call: -; j_call: TRBJ1-4; clone_size: many; cdr3_aa: CSVISATNEKLFF; cdr3_nt: TGCAGTGTCATAAGTGCAACTAATGAAAAACTGTTTTTT
v_call: TRBV20-1; d_call: -; j_call: TRBJ2-1; clone_size: many; cdr3_aa: CSAIRLSSYNEQFF; cdr3_nt: TGCAGTGCTATCCGGTTGAGCTCCTACAATGAGCAGTTCTTC
v_call: TRBV7-2; d_call: -; j_call: TRBJ2-7; clone_size: many; cdr3_aa: CASSPSGGSEQYF; cdr3_nt: TGTGCCAGCAGCCCCAGTGGGGGGAGCGAGCAGTACTTC
v_call: TRBV20-1; d_call: TRBD1; j_call: TRBJ1-2; clone_size: medium-sized; cdr3_aa: CSARAGTGWYGYTF; cdr3_nt: TGCAGTGCTAGAGCCGGGACAGGATGGTATGGCTACACCTTC
v_call: TRBV20-1; d_call: -; j_call: TRBJ1-6; clone_size: many; cdr3_aa: CSAQDISSYNSPLHF; cdr3_nt: TGCAGTGCTCAGGACATCAGCTCCTATAATTCACCCCTCCACTTT
v_call: TRBV7-2; d_call: -; j_call: TRBJ2-7; clone_size: many; cdr3_aa: CASSLGPNYEQYF; cdr3_nt: TGTGCCAGCAGCTTGGGCCCGAACTACGAGCAGTACTTC
v_call: TRBV5-6; d_call: -; j_call: TRBJ2-3; clone_size: -; cdr3_aa: CASSPDAIDTQYF; cdr3_nt: TGTGCCAGTAGCCCGGACGCCATAGATACGCAGTATTTT
v_call: TRBV7-9; d_call: -; j_call: TRBJ1-4; clone_size: many; cdr3_aa: CASSLTGRGSEKLFF; cdr3_nt: TGTGCCAGCAGCTTAACGGGCAGGGGTAGTGAAAAACTGTTTTTT
v_call: TRBV7-2; d_call: TRBD2; j_call: TRBJ2-4; clone_size: many; cdr3_aa: CASSFYIAGGPNIQYF; cdr3_nt: TGTGCCAGCAGCTTCTATATAGCGGGGGGGCCCAACATTCAGTACTTC
v_call: TRBV20-1; d_call: TRBD2; j_call: TRBJ2-1; clone_size: -; cdr3_aa: CSAARAGDAYNEQFF; cdr3_nt: TGCAGTGCTGCCCGAGCGGGAGACGCATACAATGAGCAGTTCTTC
v_call: TRBV12-3/TRBV12-4; d_call: -; j_call: TRBJ1-2; clone_size: many; cdr3_aa: CASRLPGKGYTF; cdr3_nt: TGTGCCAGCAGACTTCCAGGGAAAGGCTACACCTTC
v_call: TRBV20-1; d_call: -; j_call: TRBJ2-7; clone_size: many; cdr3_aa: CSARSSRVSYEQYF; cdr3_nt: TGCAGTGCTAGATCCTCAAGGGTTTCCTACGAGCAGTACTTC
v_call: TRBV12-3/TRBV12-4; d_call: TRBD1; j_call: TRBJ2-7; clone_size: many; cdr3_aa: CASSFVGTGAYEQYF; cdr3_nt: TGTGCCAGCAGTTTTGTAGGGACAGGAGCCTACGAGCAGTACTTC
v_call: TRBV11-2; d_call: -; j_call: TRBJ2-3; clone_size: -; cdr3_aa: CASSTPALDATDTQYF; cdr3_nt: TGTGCCAGCAGCACGCCCGCCCTGGACGCCACAGATACGCAGTATTTT
v_call: TRBV5-1; d_call: TRBD1; j_call: TRBJ2-7; clone_size: many; cdr3_aa: CASSLEVTGTGGAKYF; cdr3_nt: TGCGCCAGCAGCTTGGAGGTGACCGGGACAGGGGGCGCCAAGTACTTC
v_call: TRBV29-1; d_call: -; j_call: TRBJ2-6; clone_size: medium-sized; cdr3_aa: CSVEGSDSGANVLTF; cdr3_nt: TGCAGCGTTGAAGGATCGGACTCTGGGGCCAACGTCCTGACTTTC
v_call: TRBV7-3; d_call: TRBD2; j_call: TRBJ2-3; clone_size: -; cdr3_aa: CASSARTSGSPTDTQYF; cdr3_nt: TGTGCCAGCAGCGCCCGGACTAGCGGGAGCCCCACAGATACGCAGTATTTT
v_call: TRBV20-1; d_call: -; j_call: TRBJ1-5; clone_size: many; cdr3_aa: CSARAGVSNQPQHF; cdr3_nt: TGCAGTGCTAGAGCGGGGGTTAGCAATCAGCCCCAGCATTTT
v_call: TRBV20-1; d_call: -; j_call: TRBJ2-7; clone_size: many; cdr3_aa: CSASWGSSYEQYF; cdr3_nt: TGCAGTGCTAGTTGGGGCAGCTCCTACGAGCAGTACTTC
v_call: TRBV5-1; d_call: TRBD2; j_call: TRBJ2-6; clone_size: many; cdr3_aa: CASSFGTSGNSGANVLTF; cdr3_nt: TGCGCCAGCAGCTTTGGGACTAGCGGAAACTCTGGGGCCAACGTCCTGACTTTC
v_call: TRBV20-1; d_call: -; j_call: TRBJ1-1; clone_size: many; cdr3_aa: CSATQGSNTEAFF; cdr3_nt: TGCAGTGCTACCCAGGGTTCGAACACTGAAGCTTTCTTT
v_call: TRBV20-1; d_call: TRBD2; j_call: TRBJ2-7; clone_size: -; cdr3_aa: CRPLSSGGVGHF; cdr3_nt: TGCAGACCACTCTCTAGTGGGGGGGTAGGGCACTTC
v_call: TRBV7-6; d_call: -; j_call: TRBJ1-4; clone_size: many; cdr3_aa: CASSSGTNEKLFF; cdr3_nt: TGTGCCAGCAGCTCCGGTACTAATGAAAAACTGTTTTTT
v_call: TRBV18; d_call: -; j_call: TRBJ1-2; clone_size: few; cdr3_aa: CASSLEDTYYGYTF; cdr3_nt: TGTGCCAGCTCACTAGAGGACACTTACTATGGCTACACCTTC
v_call: TRBV18; d_call: TRBD1; j_call: TRBJ1-2; clone_size: many; cdr3_aa: CASSPTGQGGGYTF; cdr3_nt: TGTGCCAGCTCACCAACAGGACAGGGTGGTGGCTACACCTTC
v_call: TRBV29-1; d_call: TRBD1; j_call: TRBJ2-7; clone_size: -; cdr3_aa: CSVLTGGLYEQYF; cdr3_nt: TGCAGCGTTCTAACAGGGGGCTTATACGAGCAGTACTTC
v_call: TRBV7-2; d_call: -; j_call: TRBJ2-7; clone_size: many; cdr3_aa: CASSPGGLLYEQYF; cdr3_nt: TGTGCCAGCAGCCCCGGGGGTCTTCTCTACGAGCAGTACTTC
v_call: TRBV4-3; d_call: TRBD2; j_call: TRBJ2-3; clone_size: many; cdr3_aa: CASSQDRGGGPTDTQYF; cdr3_nt: TGCGCCAGCAGCCAAGATCGCGGCGGGGGGCCGACAGATACGCAGTATTTT
v_call: TRBV15; d_call: -; j_call: TRBJ1-5; clone_size: many; cdr3_aa: CATSRDSDNQPQHF; cdr3_nt: TGTGCCACCAGCAGAGATTCAGACAATCAGCCCCAGCATTTT
v_call: TRBV7-8; d_call: -; j_call: TRBJ2-1; clone_size: -; cdr3_aa: CTSSLEFGYNEQFF; cdr3_nt: TGCACCAGCAGCTTAGAGTTTGGGTACAATGAGCAGTTCTTC
v_call: TRBV18; d_call: -; j_call: TRBJ2-5; clone_size: many; cdr3_aa: CASSNQETQYF; cdr3_nt: TGTGCCAGCTCAAACCAAGAGACCCAGTACTTC
v_call: TRBV20-1; d_call: -; j_call: TRBJ2-3; clone_size: many; cdr3_aa: CSAPGTTSTDTQYF; cdr3_nt: TGCAGTGCTCCCGGGACAACTAGCACAGATACGCAGTATTTT
v_call: TRBV3-1; d_call: TRBD2; j_call: TRBJ2-1; clone_size: many; cdr3_aa: CASSPPSGEGPYNEQFF; cdr3_nt: TGTGCCAGCAGCCCCCCCTCTGGGGAGGGCCCCTACAATGAGCAGTTCTTC
v_call: TRBV5-1; d_call: -; j_call: TRBJ2-3; clone_size: once; cdr3_aa: CASRVTDTQYF; cdr3_nt: TGCGCCAGCAGGGTCACAGACACGCAGTATTTT
v_call: TRBV2; d_call: -; j_call: TRBJ2-1; clone_size: -; cdr3_aa: CASGERAPGNEQFF; cdr3_nt: TGTGCCAGCGGAGAGCGGGCCCCGGGGAATGAGCAGTTCTTC
v_call: TRBV15; d_call: TRBD1; j_call: TRBJ1-3; clone_size: many; cdr3_aa: CATSRDRGTGNTIYF; cdr3_nt: TGTGCCACCAGCAGAGACAGGGGGACTGGAAACACCATATATTTT
v_call: TRBV20-1; d_call: TRBD2; j_call: TRBJ2-3; clone_size: -; cdr3_aa: CSARIGGRGTDTQYF; cdr3_nt: TGCAGTGCTAGGATCGGGGGGAGGGGCACAGATACGCAGTATTTT
v_call: TRBV5-1; d_call: -; j_call: TRBJ2-7; clone_size: -; cdr3_aa: CASHPSGTEGEQYF; cdr3_nt: TGCGCCAGCCATCCCTCCGGTACCGAGGGCGAGCAGTACTTC
v_call: TRBV12-3/TRBV12-4; d_call: -; j_call: TRBJ1-5; clone_size: many; cdr3_aa: CASSFGHYSNQPQHF; cdr3_nt: TGTGCCAGCAGTTTCGGTCACTATAGCAATCAGCCCCAGCATTTT
v_call: TRBV7-9; d_call: -; j_call: TRBJ2-5; clone_size: many; cdr3_aa: CASSTGLTSFQETQYF; cdr3_nt: TGTGCCAGCAGCACAGGCCTGACTAGTTTCCAAGAGACCCAGTACTTC
v_call: TRBV7-2; d_call: TRBD2; j_call: TRBJ2-3; clone_size: medium-sized; cdr3_aa: CASSLDAGGTDTQYF; cdr3_nt: TGTGCCAGCAGCTTAGACGCGGGGGGCACAGATACGCAGTATTTT
v_call: TRBV7-2; d_call: -; j_call: TRBJ1-3; clone_size: many; cdr3_aa: CASSLSSGDISGNTIYF; cdr3_nt: TGTGCCAGCAGCTTGAGTTCCGGGGACATCTCTGGAAACACCATATATTTT
v_call: TRBV4-1; d_call: -; j_call: TRBJ2-1; clone_size: medium-sized; cdr3_aa: CASSRGTPNEQFF; cdr3_nt: TGCGCCAGCAGCCGAGGGACTCCCAATGAGCAGTTCTTC